This T cell receptor (beta chain) was captured by sequencing in a study of shared clonotypes between healthy human individuals. Study context: Every donor yielded three CD4 naive, three CD4 memory, two CD8 naive and one CD8 memory plate. Findings and limits, study-wide: In several donors, about 5% of naive CD4 clonotypes appeared in common. An anticipated effect of sequencing depth on clonotype sharing among donors was recognized.

In regard to this clone: Its matching antigen is unknown.

This CDR3 region has 15 residues. Trimming took off 1 base at V and 6 bases at J, with 18 bases between the two ends. Germline CDR1 reads GTSNPN; CDR2 reads SVGIG (reference sequence). CD45RO-negative, CCR7-selected cells formed the naive CD8 fraction, which excluded terminally differentiated effector memory CD45RA+ cells. It was at deep level that the assay was run. Clones were read by immunoSEQ multiplex PCR, and TCRdb kept only the in-frame ones, dropping some. In the table there are roughly 1,800,000 clones, approximately 94% of which are singletons. The receptor's source is a man aged 18-30 years in good health. This chain connects TRBV30 to TRBJ1-2; D not resolved. Sequenced sample: naive CD8+ T cells sorted from blood. CDR3 nucleotides: TGTGCCTGGAGTGCCCCGGATGCGCGGAAGGATGGCTACACCTTC. As protein: CAWSAPDARKDGYTF.